This TCR beta chain was profiled in a study of shared clonotypes between healthy human individuals. Germline assignment: CDR1 LGHNA and CDR2 YNFKEQ. The germline V and J ends were trimmed by 4 bases and 0 bases, with 13 bases remaining between them. The CDR3 loop spans 16 amino acids. TCRdb's table, derived via immunoSEQ multiplex PCR, lists solely in-frame clones and lacks some. This table holds some 2.4 million clones, over 85% found once. The sequenced material came from naive CD4+ T cells from PBMCs. As for subset: CD45RA+ positively selected. This receptor was identified in a man between 18 and 29 years old in good health. Some clones in this sample may be carry-over from other donors' samples. The chain carries TRBV4-2 and TRBJ1-3; no clear D gene. CDR3 DNA sequence: TGTGCCAGCAGCCCCTGGGGAACGCTCTCTGGAAACACCATATATTTT. Residues: CASSPWGTLSGNTIYF.